This T cell receptor beta chain was observed in a study of T cells after yellow fever vaccination. Study-level information: Low-cell-number fractions were prepared with SMART-Seq v4 Ultra Low Input.

One entry per CDR3 protein, called by TCRdb with MiXCR from the 5' RACE reads. The table shows hundreds of thousands of distinct CDR3 sequences, with about an eighth occurring only once. The V end lost 4 bases, the J end lost 5 bases, and 18 bases lay between the germline ends. The germline V gene encodes CDR1 SGHRS and CDR2 YFSETQ. The CDR3 runs to 15 residues. This clonotype was found many times. This clonotype was sampled from a man younger than 30 who received the YFV17D yellow fever vaccine. The chain joins TRBV5-1 to TRBJ2-5; a possible D gene is TRBD1 (5 bases). Sample: CD4+ T cells sorted from PBMCs, taken 15 days after the yellow fever booster vaccination. The CDR3 reads CASSAGWGNQETQYF. In nucleotides, the CDR3 is TGCGCCAGCAGCGCAGGGTGGGGTAATCAGGAGACCCAGTACTTC.